The 29 T cell receptor beta chains listed next were all sequenced from one sample in a study of T cells after yellow fever vaccination. Via MiXCR, TCRdb re-called the 5' RACE reads, giving one row per CDR3 protein. The profile covers about 210,000 distinct CDR3 sequences, with 6% to 8% appearing a single time and roughly 1% taken by the ten largest. The sequencing here drew on CD4+ T cells sorted from PBMCs, taken on the day of the yellow fever booster vaccination. The receptors here all came from a man in his thirties or forties who received the YFV17D yellow fever vaccine.

In this sample, this clonotype turned up a few times. The chain links TRBV20-1 to TRBJ2-2, with 8 bases aligning to TRBD2. CDR3 length equals 15 residues. V shed 6 bases and J 2 bases; nucleotides not matched to a gene: 8. Germline V CDR1 and CDR2: DFQATT, SNEGSKA (reference sequence). The CDR3 coding sequence is TGCAGTGCCCCGTCCCTAGCGGGTAACACCGGGGAGCTGTTTTTT. This gives the protein CSAPSLAGNTGELFF.

The chain links TRBV4-2 to TRBJ2-3; 12 bases are shared with TRBD2. Germline lookup yields CDR1 LGHNA and CDR2 YNFKEQ. The CDR3 spans 17 residues. V was clipped by 0 bases and J by 5 bases; unmatched bases: 6. The CDR3 coding sequence is TGTGCCAGCAGCCAAGACTTACTAGCGGGAGGAGTAGATACGCAGTATTTT. This gives the protein CASSQDLLAGGVDTQYF.

This chain links TRBV5-1 with TRBJ2-7; 10 nucleotides line up with TRBD2. Trimming cost V 3 bases and J 7 bases; bases outside gene matches: 7. CDR1 is SGHRS and CDR2 is YFSETQ in the germline V gene. The CDR3 length is 14 residues. DNA of the CDR3: TGCGCCAGCAGCTCCCTAGCGGGGGCCTTAGAGCAGTACTTC. This translates into CASSSLAGALEQYF. The full variable domain, its missing parts supplied by reference TRBV5-1 and TRBJ2-7, is KAGVTQTPRYLIKTRGQQVTLSCSPISGHRSVSWYQQTPGQGLQFLFEYFSETQRNKGNFPGRFSGRQFSNSRSEMNVSTLELGDSALYLCASSSLAGALEQYFGPGTRLTVT.

The count of this clonotype is one. The chain employs TRBV7-8 and TRBJ2-6; TRBD1 matches at 9 bases. The V and J ends lost 7 bases and 4 bases, in that order; junction bases with no gene match: 11. The CDR3 totals 17 residues. The germline gives CDR1 SGHVS, CDR2 FQNEAQ. CDR3 in DNA: TGTGCCAGCAACCGGGACAGGGTATACTCCGGGGCCAACGTCCTGACTTTC. It codes for CASNRDRVYSGANVLTF.

This chain connects TRBV20-1 to TRBJ2-2; 11 bases line up with TRBD1. V lost 6 bases, J lost 3 bases, and 9 bases stayed unmatched. This CDR3 is built from 16 residues. Germline CDR1 reads DFQATT; CDR2 reads SNEGSKA (reference sequence). For the CDR3, the DNA is TGCAGTGCCACCAGGGGACAGGGGGTTGACACCGGGGAGCTGTTTTTT. Translation: CSATRGQGVDTGELFF.

This clonotype was observed at least ten times. The V call is TRBV15, the J call TRBJ2-3; D is possibly TRBD1 or TRBD2 (5 bases each). The CDR3 has 14 amino acids. Germline V gene lookup returns CDR1 LNHNV and CDR2 YYDKDF (reference sequence). V shed 0 bases and J shed 3 bases, with 7 bases lying between them. The CDR3 here is CATSRERGTDTQYF. The CDR3 coding sequence is TGTGCCACCAGCAGAGAGAGGGGTACAGATACGCAGTATTTT.

This clonotype was counted ten times or more. The chain carries TRBV19 and TRBJ2-1, with 7 bases aligning to TRBD2. The CDR3 totals 14 residues. With V trimmed by 3 bases and J by 8 bases, 7 bases remained unmatched. CDR1 and CDR2 (germline): LNHDA, SQIVND (reference sequence). The CDR3 DNA is TGTGCCAGTAGTATGGGGACTAATCGTGATGAGCAGTTCTTC. It is translated as CASSMGTNRDEQFF.

V is TRBV25-1 and J is TRBJ2-1; TRBD1 agrees at 7 bases. The trim removed 3 bases at V and 12 bases at J, leaving 5 bases unmatched. The CDR3 sequence is 12 residues long. CDR1 MGHDK and CDR2 SYGVNS come from the germline V gene. The CDR3 DNA follows: TGTGCCAGCAGTGAGACAGGGATTGGGCAGTTCTTC. Translating it yields CASSETGIGQFF.

The table lists this clonotype with a few counts. V usage is TRBV19 and J usage is TRBJ1-2; unclear D gene. V lost 4 bases, J lost 3 bases, and 6 bases lay in between. Per the germline V gene, CDR1 is LNHDA and CDR2 is SQIVND (reference sequence). This CDR3 region has 12 residues. In DNA form, the CDR3 reads TGTGCCAGTAGTAAGGCAGACTATGGCTACACCTTC. Its translation: CASSKADYGYTF.

The J gene is TRBJ2-2, the V gene TRBV7-2, with 8 bases lining up with TRBD1. The CDR3 length is 15 residues. The germline CDR1 and CDR2 sequences are SGHTA and FQGNSA. Losses at the gene ends were 4 bases for V and 4 bases for J; bases not matched to a gene: 5. The CDR3 here is CASSWDRQSTGELFF. As DNA, the CDR3 is TGTGCCAGCAGCTGGGACAGGCAATCCACCGGGGAGCTGTTTTTT.

This clonotype was counted between two and nine times. V is TRBV9 and J is TRBJ2-3, with D perhaps TRBD1 (5 bases). V lost 2 bases and J lost 6, with 13 bases in between. There are 14 residues in the CDR3. The germline V gene has CDR1 SGDLS and CDR2 YYNGEE. The CDR3: CASSVGQIRDTQYF. The CDR3 DNA is TGTGCCAGCAGCGTTGGACAAATAAGGGATACGCAGTATTTT.

This clonotype has ten or more counts. This rearrangement joins TRBV20-1 to TRBJ2-7, with D uncertain. Germline V gene data show CDR1 as DFQATT and CDR2 as SNEGSKA (reference sequence). There are 11 residues in the CDR3. V dropped 3 bases and J dropped 6 bases, with 9 bases sitting between them. CDR3 residues: CSASRQPEQYF. The CDR3 region has the DNA TGCAGTGCTAGCCGGCAGCCCGAGCAGTACTTC.

This rearrangement joins TRBV7-2 to TRBJ2-7; no reliable D call. Trimming removed 1 base at V and 1 base at J, with 8 bases between. CDR3 length: 14 residues. The V gene's germline CDR1 is SGHTA and CDR2 FQGNSA. In nucleotides, the CDR3 is TGTGCCAGCAGCTTAGTGTCTGCGTCCTACGAGCAGTACTTC. It encodes CASSLVSASYEQYF. Supplemented by reference TRBV7-2 and TRBJ2-7, the full variable domain reads GAGVSQSPSNKVTEKGKDVELRCDPISGHTALYWYRQSLGQGLEFLIYFQGNSAPDKSGLPSDRFSAERTGGSVSTLTIQRTQQEDSAVYLCASSLVSASYEQYFGPGTRLTVT.

This clonotype was seen more than once but under ten times. Mismatch with germline at one junction end may stem from a read error. This CDR3 is CCATPRLAGGETQYF. CDR3 sequence (DNA): TGCTGTGCGACTCCTCGACTAGCGGGAGGGGAGACCCAGTACTTC. The chain couples TRBV20-1 to TRBJ2-5; 14 nucleotides match TRBD2. CDR1 DFQATT and CDR2 SNEGSKA come from the germline V gene (reference sequence). CDR3 length: 15 amino acids.

This rearrangement joins TRBV20-1 to TRBJ2-5; D is ambiguous. The CDR3 loop spans 14 amino acids. Trimming left V 6 bases short and J 2 bases short, with 16 bases between. Germline CDR1 and CDR2: DFQATT and SNEGSKA (reference sequence). In DNA form, the CDR3 reads TGCAGTGCATCGCTGCAGCCGGTTCAAGAGACCCAGTACTTC. Its translation: CSASLQPVQETQYF.

This clonotype was found many times. This chain uses TRBV29-1 with TRBJ2-1; D remains unclear. V lost 6 bases and J 6 bases, leaving 21 bases between the germline ends. Looked up from germline, CDR1 is SQVTM and CDR2 is ANQGSEA. The CDR3 sequence is 15 residues long. CDR3 amino acids: CSVLLLPRVFNEQFF. For the CDR3, the DNA is TGCAGCGTCCTTTTACTGCCTAGGGTTTTCAATGAGCAGTTCTTC.

This clonotype was observed many times. This chain joins TRBV15 and TRBJ2-1, with 7 bases fitting TRBD2. The CDR3 is made up of 15 amino acids. J was trimmed by 6 bases and V by 1 base; bases with no gene match: 6. The germline V gene encodes CDR1 LNHNV and CDR2 YYDKDF (reference sequence). CDR3 residues: CATSRGLAGGNEQFF. CDR3 sequence (DNA): TGTGCCACCAGCAGAGGGTTAGCGGGCGGCAATGAGCAGTTCTTC.

This clonotype showed up just a few times. The rearrangement links TRBV12-3 or TRBV12-4 to TRBJ2-2; TRBD2 matches 9 bases. CDR3 size: 15 residues. The V and J ends lost 5 bases and 4 bases, in that order; junction bases with no gene match: 5. The CDR3 here is CASSLGLALTGELFF. In DNA form, the CDR3 reads TGTGCCAGCAGTCTGGGACTAGCACTCACCGGGGAGCTGTTTTTT.

The genes are TRBV6-5 and TRBJ2-7; TRBD1 is a possible D gene (5 bases). The V gene's germline CDR1 is MNHEY and CDR2 SVGAGI. Trimming shortened V by 2 bases and J by 2 bases, and 13 bases separated the two germline ends. The CDR3 spans 15 residues. CDR3 sequence: CASSYAEGAPYEQYF. CDR3 coding DNA: TGTGCCAGCAGTTACGCCGAAGGGGCCCCCTACGAGCAGTACTTC.

In its sample, this clonotype was seen many times. The chain uses TRBV12-3 or TRBV12-4 and TRBJ2-5, with unresolved D. The CDR3 consists of 15 residues. Trimming left V 1 base short and J 5 bases short, with 14 bases between. CDR3 DNA sequence: TGTGCCAGCAGTTTAGTTTTAGGCACAAGGGAGACCCAGTACTTC. This encodes CASSLVLGTRETQYF.

This clonotype was observed at least ten times. The chain links TRBV7-3 to TRBJ1-1; 10 bases agree with TRBD1. With V trimmed by 4 bases and J by 1 base, 3 bases remained unmatched. The CDR3 consists of 15 residues. Germline V gene lookup returns CDR1 SGHTA and CDR2 FQGTGA. CDR3: CASSSGQGGNTEAFF. CDR3 nucleotides: TGTGCCAGCAGCTCCGGACAGGGGGGGAACACTGAAGCTTTCTTT.

The chain carries TRBV12-3 or TRBV12-4 and TRBJ2-5; D gene ambiguous. The CDR3 is 13 residues long. With 3 bases removed from V and 9 bases from J, the gap between germline ends came to 14 bases. CDR3 in amino acids: CASSLNSRSPQYF. The CDR3 bases are TGTGCCAGCAGTTTGAACAGCCGATCTCCCCAGTACTTC.

This clonotype was observed at least ten times. The chain carries TRBV20-1 and TRBJ2-3; D is ambiguous. V lost 3 bases and J lost 4, with 11 bases in between. From germline, CDR1 is DFQATT and CDR2 SNEGSKA (reference sequence). The CDR3 is 13 residues long. The CDR3: CSASKLPADTQYF. The CDR3 DNA is TGCAGTGCTAGTAAGCTCCCGGCAGATACGCAGTATTTT.

This clonotype came up many times. The genes are TRBV5-1 and TRBJ2-5; possibly TRBD1 for D (6 bases). Looked up from germline, CDR1 is SGHRS and CDR2 is YFSETQ. The length of the CDR3 is 14 residues. V was shortened by 3 bases and J by 5 bases, with 14 bases between the two germline ends. CDR3 bases: TGCGCCAGCAGCTCCGGGCCAAGGGGGGAGACCCAGTACTTC. Translation: CASSSGPRGETQYF.

This sequence joins TRBV10-3 and TRBJ2-1, with TRBD2 identical over 10 bases. The CDR3 runs to 15 residues. The trim removed 6 bases at V and 9 bases at J, leaving 11 bases unmatched. Germline values: CDR1 ENHRY, CDR2 SYGVKD. CDR3 residues: CAIREREGGKSEQFF. As DNA, the CDR3 is TGTGCCATCAGAGAGCGGGAGGGCGGGAAGTCTGAGCAGTTCTTC.

A few counts support this clonotype. The V call is TRBV20-1, the J call TRBJ2-5, with D tentatively TRBD2 (7 bases). CDR1 is DFQATT, CDR2 SNEGSKA, per germline (reference sequence). Trimming removed 1 base at V and 3 bases at J, with 15 bases between. The CDR3 consists of 15 residues. DNA for the CDR3: TGCAGTGCTAGAGGGTTGGGGAGGGGGAAAGAGACCCAGTACTTC. Encoded protein: CSARGLGRGKETQYF.

The chain uses TRBV5-1 and TRBJ2-7, with D perhaps matching TRBD1 (5 bases). Germline lookup yields CDR1 SGHRS and CDR2 YFSETQ. Between the trimmed V and J ends, which lost 4 bases and 5 bases, there was a span of 10 bases. The CDR3 runs to 12 residues. The CDR3 sequence is CASSPGLDEQYF. For the CDR3, the DNA is TGCGCCAGCAGCCCAGGGTTGGACGAGCAGTACTTC. Drawing the rest from reference TRBV5-1 and TRBJ2-7, the complete variable domain is KAGVTQTPRYLIKTRGQQVTLSCSPISGHRSVSWYQQTPGQGLQFLFEYFSETQRNKGNFPGRFSGRQFSNSRSEMNVSTLELGDSALYLCASSPGLDEQYFGPGTRLTVT.

V gene TRBV5-4 combines with J gene TRBJ2-5; 8 nucleotides align to TRBD1. The V segment lost 2 bases and the J segment 2 bases; nucleotides outside the gene matches: 2. Germline CDR1 reads SGHNT; CDR2 reads YYREEE (reference sequence). This CDR3 is 14 amino acids long. The CDR3, as DNA: TGTGCCAGCAGCTTCCAGGGGGCACAAGAGACCCAGTACTTC. This codes for CASSFQGAQETQYF.

This clonotype has more than one count but fewer than ten. The chain has TRBV7-2 and TRBJ2-5; a weak D match, TRBD2 (5 bases). From germline, CDR1 is SGHTA and CDR2 FQGNSA. Trimming took off 1 base at V and 4 bases at J, with 10 bases between the two ends. This CDR3 has 14 residues. The CDR3 coding sequence is TGTGCCAGCAGCTTAGGTGGAGGAGTAGAGACCCAGTACTTC. It translates to CASSLGGGVETQYF.